The rows below give T cell receptor beta chains drawn from one sample of a study of T cell responses to AZD1222 COVID-19 vaccine. The method was immunoSEQ multiplex PCR; TCRdb's version includes in-frame clones alone and lacks a portion of them. The table shows approximately 140,000 clones, with roughly 92% occurring only once. Source: peripheral blood, taken on day 0 of AZD1222 vaccination. These receptors were obtained from an adult in good health. Both conserved end residues are part of each CDR3.

>TRBV15|TRBJ2-3
CATSRDLGGLSTDTQYF
>TRBV28|TRBJ1-3
CASSLFGFSGNTIYF
>TRBV18|TRBJ2-2
CASSPWTENTGELFF
>TRBV29-1|TRBJ2-2
CSVLAENTGELFF
>TRBV5-1|TRBJ2-3
CASSFDSGGIDTQYF
>TRBV12-2|TRBJ1-2
CASRLDREDQDYGYTF
>TRBV9|TRBJ1-1
CASSVVSFVLGGTDLNTEAFF
>TRBV15|TRBJ2-5
CATSRVNRALETQYF
>TRBV2|TRBJ1-3
CASSVENRGSGNTIYF
>TRBV5-1|TRBJ1-1
CASSLAGTGAAFF
>TRBV4-1|TRBJ1-6
CASSTQVGYNSPLHF
>TRBV4-1|TRBJ2-5
CASSRQSEETQYF
>TRBV7-2|TRBJ2-2
CASSPAGLAGGGELFF
>TRBV4-3|TRBJ1-2
CASSQATGLNYGYTF
>TRBV27|TRBJ1-2
CASSPGRMDGYTF
>TRBV19|TRBJ2-1
CASSIPSGSIHEQFF
>TRBV19|TRBJ1-1
CASSVDLNTEAFF
>TRBV24-1|TRBJ2-3
CATRAREGTDTQYF
>TRBV5-4|TRBJ1-2
CASSPRWGVVPTYGYTF
>TRBV28|TRBJ2-3
CASSLDGVNTDTQYF
>TRBV6-6|TRBJ2-2
CASSAGAGELFF
>TRBV2|TRBJ2-5
CASRALGLTQETQYF
>TRBV19|TRBJ1-2
CASSMGRGGQSYYGYTF
>TRBV2|TRBJ1-5
CASRKEVGNQPQHF
>TRBV12-3/TRBV12-4|TRBJ1-5
CASSSPPEPQHF
>TRBV4-2|TRBJ1-1
CASSQEIEGNTEAFF
>TRBV6-5|TRBJ2-1
CASSYRRAGLSDEQFF
>TRBV6-5|TRBJ2-1
CASSWGTSGVSEQFF
>TRBV7-2|TRBJ2-1
CASSLAAPPHNEQFF
>TRBV5-5|TRBJ2-2
CASSLVGAGELFF
>TRBV4-1|TRBJ2-1
CASSFSGIGTYNEQFF
>TRBV5-4|TRBJ2-5
CASSLAVGGRETQYF
>TRBV6-5|TRBJ2-3
CASSPRWTVTDTQYF
>TRBV5-4|TRBJ2-3
CASSSPNRQDATDTQYF
>TRBV6-6|TRBJ2-1
CASSLTSGGSNEQFF
>TRBV19|TRBJ1-5
CASSGRYYSNQPQHF
>TRBV18|TRBJ2-4
CASSPDKNIQYF
>TRBV7-9|TRBJ2-1
CASSYEPGQSYNEQFF
>TRBV10-2|TRBJ2-3
CASSESGRVTDTQYF
>TRBV29-1|TRBJ1-2
CSVEGQGAAGYTF
>TRBV30|TRBJ2-1
CAWSVLRGAKEQFF
>TRBV5-1|TRBJ2-2
CASSRGQGAGELFF
>TRBV7-6|TRBJ1-3
CASSHGTKEFSGNTIYF
>TRBV7-2|TRBJ2-3
CASSSRGYTDTQYF
>TRBV10-3|TRBJ1-2
CAISESVVPNYGYTF